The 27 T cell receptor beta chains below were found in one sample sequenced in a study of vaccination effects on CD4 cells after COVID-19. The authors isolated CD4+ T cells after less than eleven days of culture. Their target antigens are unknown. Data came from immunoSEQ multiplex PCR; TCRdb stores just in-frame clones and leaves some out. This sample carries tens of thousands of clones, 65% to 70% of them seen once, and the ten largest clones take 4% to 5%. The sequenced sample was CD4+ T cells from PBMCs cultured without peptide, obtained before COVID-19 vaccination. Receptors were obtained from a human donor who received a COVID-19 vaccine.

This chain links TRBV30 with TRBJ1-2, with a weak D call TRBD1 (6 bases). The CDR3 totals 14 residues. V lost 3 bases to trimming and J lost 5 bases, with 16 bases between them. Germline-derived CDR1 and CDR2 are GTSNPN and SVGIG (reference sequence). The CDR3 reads CAWRVREGGYGYTF. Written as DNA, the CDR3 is TGTGCCTGGAGAGTCCGTGAAGGGGGGTATGGCTACACCTTC.

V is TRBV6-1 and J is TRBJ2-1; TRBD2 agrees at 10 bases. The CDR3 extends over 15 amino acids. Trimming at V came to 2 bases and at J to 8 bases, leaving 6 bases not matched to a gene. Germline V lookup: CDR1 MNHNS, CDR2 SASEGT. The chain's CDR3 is CASSEFSGTSDEQFF. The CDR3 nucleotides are TGTGCCAGCAGTGAATTCTCCGGGACTAGCGATGAGCAGTTCTTC.

In nucleotides, the CDR3 is TGCGCCTCCGGGACTAGCGGGGCCCCGTTCTTC. Residues: CASGTSGAPFF. The rearrangement links TRBV4-1 to TRBJ2-1; 13 nucleotides line up with TRBD2. V lost 11 bases to trimming and J lost 15 bases; unmatched junction nucleotides: 7. The CDR3 consists of 11 residues. Looked up from germline, CDR1 is MGHRA and CDR2 is YSYEKL.

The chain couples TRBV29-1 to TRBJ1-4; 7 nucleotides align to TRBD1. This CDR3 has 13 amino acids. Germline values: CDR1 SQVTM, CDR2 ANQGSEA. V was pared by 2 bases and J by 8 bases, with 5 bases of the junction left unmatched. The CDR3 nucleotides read TGCAGCGTTGAATCCAGGGGGTGGGAAAAACTGTTTTTT. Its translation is CSVESRGWEKLFF.

This CDR3 reads CASSHTAGGGDTQYF. CDR3 bases: TGTGCCAGCAGCCATACCGCAGGGGGCGGGGATACGCAGTATTTT. The V and J genes are TRBV3-1 (or the pseudogene TRBV3-2) and TRBJ2-3; 8 bases are a match to TRBD1. Germline lookup yields CDR1 LGHDT and CDR2 YNNKEL (reference sequence). After removal of 3 bases from V and 6 bases from J, the junction contained 8 bases not matched to a gene. There are 15 residues in the CDR3.

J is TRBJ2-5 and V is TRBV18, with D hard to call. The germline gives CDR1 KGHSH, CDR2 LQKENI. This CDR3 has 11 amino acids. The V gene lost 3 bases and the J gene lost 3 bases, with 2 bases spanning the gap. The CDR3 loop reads CASSPKETQYF. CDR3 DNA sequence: TGTGCCAGCTCACCCAAAGAGACCCAGTACTTC.

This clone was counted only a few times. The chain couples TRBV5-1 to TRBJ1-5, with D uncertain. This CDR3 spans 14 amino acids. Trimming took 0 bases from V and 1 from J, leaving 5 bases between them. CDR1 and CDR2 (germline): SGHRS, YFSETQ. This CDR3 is CASSLDGSNQPQHF. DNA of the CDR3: TGCGCCAGCAGCTTGGACGGAAGCAATCAGCCCCAGCATTTT.

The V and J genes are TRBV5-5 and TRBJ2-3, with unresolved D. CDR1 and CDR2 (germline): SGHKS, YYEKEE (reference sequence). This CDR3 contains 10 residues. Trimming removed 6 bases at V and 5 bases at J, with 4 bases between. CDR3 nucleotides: TGTGCCAGCATAGGAGATACGCAGTATTTT. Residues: CASIGDTQYF. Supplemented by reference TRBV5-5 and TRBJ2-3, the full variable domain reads DAGVTQSPTHLIKTRGQQVTLRCSPISGHKSVSWYQQVLGQGPQFIFQYYEKEERGRGNFPDRFSARQFPNYSSELNVNALLLGDSALYLCASIGDTQYFGPGTRLTVL.

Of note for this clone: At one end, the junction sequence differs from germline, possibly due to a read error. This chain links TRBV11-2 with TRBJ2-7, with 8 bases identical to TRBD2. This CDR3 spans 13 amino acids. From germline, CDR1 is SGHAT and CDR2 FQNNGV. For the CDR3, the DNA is TGTGCCAGCAGCTTAGGGTATGGGCGGGAGGCTTCATTC. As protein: CASSLGYGREASF.

The CDR3 DNA is TGTGCCAGCAGTGACTCGGAGGGGGGGGCAGATACGCAGTATTTT. Its translation is CASSDSEGGADTQYF. The chain is built from TRBV6-4 and TRBJ2-3; a weak D match, TRBD2 (7 bases). This CDR3 contains 15 residues. The germline CDR1 and CDR2 sequences are MRHNA and SNTAGT. Trimming took off 0 bases at V and 4 bases at J, with 11 bases between the two ends.

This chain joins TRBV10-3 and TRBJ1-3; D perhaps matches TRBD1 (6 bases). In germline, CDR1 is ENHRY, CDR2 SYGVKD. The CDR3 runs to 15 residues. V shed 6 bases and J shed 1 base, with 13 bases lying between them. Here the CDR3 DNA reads TGTGCCATCAGGCCGACAGGCCAATCTGGAAACACCATATATTTT. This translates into CAIRPTGQSGNTIYF.

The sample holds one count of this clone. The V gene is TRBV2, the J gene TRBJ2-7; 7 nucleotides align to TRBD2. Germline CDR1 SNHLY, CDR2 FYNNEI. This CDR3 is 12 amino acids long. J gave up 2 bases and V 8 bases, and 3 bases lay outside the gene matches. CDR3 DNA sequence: TGTGCCAGCGGGGAGGGCCCCTACGAGCAGTACTTC. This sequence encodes CASGEGPYEQYF.

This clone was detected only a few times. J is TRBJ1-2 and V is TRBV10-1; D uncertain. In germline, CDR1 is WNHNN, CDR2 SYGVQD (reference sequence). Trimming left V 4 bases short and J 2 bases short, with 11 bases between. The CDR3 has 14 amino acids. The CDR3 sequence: CASSARQVNYGYTF. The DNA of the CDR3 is TGCGCCAGCAGTGCCAGGCAGGTCAACTATGGCTACACCTTC.

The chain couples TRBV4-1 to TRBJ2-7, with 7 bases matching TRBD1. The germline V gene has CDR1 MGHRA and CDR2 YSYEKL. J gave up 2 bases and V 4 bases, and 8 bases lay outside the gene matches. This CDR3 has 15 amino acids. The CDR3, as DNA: TGCGCCAGCAGCCTCATAAGGACAGGAGCCTACGAGCAGTACTTC. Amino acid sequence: CASSLIRTGAYEQYF.

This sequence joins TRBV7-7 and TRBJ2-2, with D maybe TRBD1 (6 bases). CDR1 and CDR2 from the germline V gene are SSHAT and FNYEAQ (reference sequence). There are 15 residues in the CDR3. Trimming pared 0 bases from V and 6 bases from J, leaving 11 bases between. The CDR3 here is CASSLAQGGAGELFF. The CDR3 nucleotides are TGTGCCAGCAGCTTAGCACAGGGTGGAGCCGGGGAGCTGTTTTTT.

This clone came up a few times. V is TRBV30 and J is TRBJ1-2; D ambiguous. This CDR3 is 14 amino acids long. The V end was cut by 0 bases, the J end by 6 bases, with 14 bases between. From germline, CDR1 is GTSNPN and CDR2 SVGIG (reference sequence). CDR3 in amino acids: CAWSVLYSRNGYTF. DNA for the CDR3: TGTGCCTGGAGTGTATTATATAGTCGGAATGGCTACACCTTC. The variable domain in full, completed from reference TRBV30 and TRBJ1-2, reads SQTIHQWPATLVQPVGSPLSLECTVEGTSNPNLYWYRQAAGRGLQLLFYSVGIGQISSEVPQNLSASRPQDRQFILSSKKLLLSDSGFYLCAWSVLYSRNGYTFGSGTRLTVV.

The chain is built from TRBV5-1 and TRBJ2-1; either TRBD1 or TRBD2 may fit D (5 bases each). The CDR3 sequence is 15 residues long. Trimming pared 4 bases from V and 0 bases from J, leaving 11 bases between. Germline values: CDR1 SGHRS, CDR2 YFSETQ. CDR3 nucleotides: TGCGCCAGCAGCGAGGGACCGAGCTCCTACAATGAGCAGTTCTTC. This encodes CASSEGPSSYNEQFF.

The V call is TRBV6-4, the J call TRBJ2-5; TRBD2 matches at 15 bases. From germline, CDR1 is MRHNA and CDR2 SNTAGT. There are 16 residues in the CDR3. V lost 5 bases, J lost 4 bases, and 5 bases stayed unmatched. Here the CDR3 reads CASSTGTSGGPETQYF. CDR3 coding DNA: TGTGCCAGCAGTACAGGGACTAGCGGGGGGCCAGAGACCCAGTACTTC.

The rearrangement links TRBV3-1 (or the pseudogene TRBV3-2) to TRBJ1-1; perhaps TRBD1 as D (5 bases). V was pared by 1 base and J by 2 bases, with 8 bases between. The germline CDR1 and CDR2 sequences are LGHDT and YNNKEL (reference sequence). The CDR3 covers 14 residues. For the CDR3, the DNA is TGTGCCAGCAGCCAAGGGCAGGGTAACACTGAAGCTTTCTTT. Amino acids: CASSQGQGNTEAFF.

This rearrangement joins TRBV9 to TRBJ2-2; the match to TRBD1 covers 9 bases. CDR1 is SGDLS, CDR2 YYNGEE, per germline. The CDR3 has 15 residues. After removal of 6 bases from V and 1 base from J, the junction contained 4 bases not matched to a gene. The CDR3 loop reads CASKRTGENTGELFF. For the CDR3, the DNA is TGTGCCAGCAAGAGGACAGGGGAGAACACCGGGGAGCTGTTTTTT.

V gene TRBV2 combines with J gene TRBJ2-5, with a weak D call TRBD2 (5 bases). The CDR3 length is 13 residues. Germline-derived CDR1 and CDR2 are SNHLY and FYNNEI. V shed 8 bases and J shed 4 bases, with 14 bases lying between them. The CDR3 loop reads CASRGLERETQYF. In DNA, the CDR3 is TGTGCCAGCCGGGGATTAGAGAGAGAGACCCAGTACTTC.

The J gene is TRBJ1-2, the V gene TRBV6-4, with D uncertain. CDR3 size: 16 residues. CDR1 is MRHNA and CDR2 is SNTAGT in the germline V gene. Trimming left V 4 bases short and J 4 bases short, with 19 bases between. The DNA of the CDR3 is TGTGCCAGCAGTGGAGTGTGGGCTATAGGGAGCTATGGCTACACCTTC. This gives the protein CASSGVWAIGSYGYTF.

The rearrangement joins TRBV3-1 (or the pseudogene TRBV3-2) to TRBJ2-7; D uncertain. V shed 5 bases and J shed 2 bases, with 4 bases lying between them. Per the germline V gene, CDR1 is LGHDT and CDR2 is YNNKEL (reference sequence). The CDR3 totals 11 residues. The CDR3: CASSGPYEQYF. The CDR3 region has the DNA TGTGCCAGCAGCGGACCCTACGAGCAGTACTTC.

CDR3 loop: CASSLLRASPLPIAKNIQYF. The DNA of the CDR3 is TGCGCCAGCAGCTTGCTTAGGGCCAGCCCCCTACCTATAGCCAAAAACATTCAGTACTTC. The chain is built from TRBV5-1 and TRBJ2-4; no clear D. Germline V lookup: CDR1 SGHRS, CDR2 YFSETQ. This CDR3 has 20 amino acids. V shed 1 base and J shed 0 bases, with 23 bases lying between them. Based on the CDR3 plus reference TRBV5-1 and TRBJ2-4, the full variable domain is KAGVTQTPRYLIKTRGQQVTLSCSPISGHRSVSWYQQTPGQGLQFLFEYFSETQRNKGNFPGRFSGRQFSNSRSEMNVSTLELGDSALYLCASSLLRASPLPIAKNIQYFGAGTRLSVL.

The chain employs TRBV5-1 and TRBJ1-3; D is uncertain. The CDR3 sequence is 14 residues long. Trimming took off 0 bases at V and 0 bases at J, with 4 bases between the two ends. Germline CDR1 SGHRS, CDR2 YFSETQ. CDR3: CASSLGDSGNTIYF. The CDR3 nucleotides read TGCGCCAGCAGCTTGGGAGACTCTGGAAACACCATATATTTT.

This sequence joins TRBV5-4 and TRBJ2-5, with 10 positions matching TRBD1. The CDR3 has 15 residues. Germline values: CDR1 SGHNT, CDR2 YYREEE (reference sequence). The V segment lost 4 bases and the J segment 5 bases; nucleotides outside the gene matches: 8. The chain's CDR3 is CASSRGDRGPETQYF. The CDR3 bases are TGTGCCAGCAGCCGGGGGGACAGGGGTCCGGAGACCCAGTACTTC.

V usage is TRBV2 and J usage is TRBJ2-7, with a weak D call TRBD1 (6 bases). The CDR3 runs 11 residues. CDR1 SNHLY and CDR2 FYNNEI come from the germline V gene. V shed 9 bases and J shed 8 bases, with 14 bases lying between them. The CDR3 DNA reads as TGTGCCAGGATAAACAGGGAACAGCAGTACTTC. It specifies CARINREQQYF.